This is a list of T cell receptor beta chains from one sample in a study of blood T cell repertoires in COVID-19. TCRdb keeps only in-frame clones here, not all; method: immunoSEQ multiplex PCR. The table includes 150,000 to 250,000 clones, roughly four fifths detected once. The material sequenced was PBMCs or T cells enriched from blood (not recorded which). These receptors all stem from a man between 40 and 49 years old who had recovered from COVID-19. The CDR3 runs from the conserved cysteine through the conserved F or W. The D gene is left open where the match is weak. Some rows have no size entry. The others give once, few or many, or a class for an expanded clone.

TRBJ2-6 | TRBD1 | - | TRBV25-1 | TGTGCCAGCAGCACCAACAGGGGTTCTGGGGCCAACGTCCTGACTTTC | CASSTNRGSGANVLTF
TRBJ2-5 | - | - | TRBV29-1 | TGCAGCGTTGAGGCATCCCAAGAGACCCAGTACTTC | CSVEASQETQYF
TRBJ1-1 | TRBD1 | - | TRBV10-3 | TGTGCCATCAGCCGGGACAGAAGGGCGGGCACTGAAGCTTTCTTT | CAISRDRRAGTEAFF
TRBJ2-3 | - | - | TRBV6-5 | TGTGCCAGCAGGCCGGTCCTCGTCGCAGATACGCAGTATTTT | CASRPVLVADTQYF
TRBJ2-3 | TRBD2 | - | TRBV25-1 | TGTGCCAGCAGTGTCGGGACTAGTTGGGGCACAGATACGCAGTATTTT | CASSVGTSWGTDTQYF
TRBJ2-7 | TRBD2 | - | TRBV6-6 | TGTGCCAGCAGCCGAGGACTAGCGGGCGAAGGGTACGAGCAGTACTTC | CASSRGLAGEGYEQYF
TRBJ2-1 | TRBD1 | few | TRBV3-1/TRBV3-2 | TGTGCCAGCAGCCACCGACAGGGGACCTACAATGAGCAGTTCTTC | CASSHRQGTYNEQFF
TRBJ1-6 | TRBD1 | once | TRBV7-6 | TGTGCCAGCAGCCTTAGGACAGGTCTTAATTCACCCCTCCACTTT | CASSLRTGLNSPLHF
TRBJ1-2 | - | - | TRBV6-1 | TGTGCCAGCAGTGAACCCGATAAGGGGGTGCGCTATGGCTACACCTTC | CASSEPDKGVRYGYTF
TRBJ1-2 | - | many | TRBV27 | TGTGCCAGCAGTTTAATCCCAGGGCGCGACTATGGCTACACCTTC | CASSLIPGRDYGYTF
TRBJ2-1 | TRBD2 | - | TRBV14 | TGTGCCAGCAGCCAGTTAGCGGGAGGTGAGCAGTTCTTC | CASSQLAGGEQFF